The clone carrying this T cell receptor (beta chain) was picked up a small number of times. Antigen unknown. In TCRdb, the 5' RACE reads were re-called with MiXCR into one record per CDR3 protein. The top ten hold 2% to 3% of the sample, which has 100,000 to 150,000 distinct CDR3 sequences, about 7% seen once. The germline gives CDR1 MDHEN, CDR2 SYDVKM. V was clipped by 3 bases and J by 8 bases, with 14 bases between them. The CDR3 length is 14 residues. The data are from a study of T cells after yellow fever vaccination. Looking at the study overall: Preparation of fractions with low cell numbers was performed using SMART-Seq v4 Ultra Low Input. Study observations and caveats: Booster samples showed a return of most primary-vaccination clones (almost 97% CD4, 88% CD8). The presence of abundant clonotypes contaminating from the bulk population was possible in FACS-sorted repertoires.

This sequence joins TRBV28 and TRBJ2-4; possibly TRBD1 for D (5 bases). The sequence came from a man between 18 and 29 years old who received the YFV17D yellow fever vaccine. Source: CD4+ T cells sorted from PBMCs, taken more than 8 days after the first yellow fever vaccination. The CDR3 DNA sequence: TGTGCCAGCAGTTTCCGACAGCTTCCTGACATTCAGTACTTC. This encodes CASSFRQLPDIQYF.